These 6 T cell receptor beta chains share one sample of origin, sequenced in a study of T cell responses to AZD1222 COVID-19 vaccine. TCRdb keeps only in-frame clones here, not all; method: immunoSEQ multiplex PCR. Found here are some 110,000 clones, around nine tenths of them singletons; the top ten hold around 1.7%. The sample was peripheral blood, taken on day 0 of AZD1222 vaccination. These receptors were collected from an adult in good health.

V is TRBV24-1 and J is TRBJ2-1; 7 bases align to TRBD2. This CDR3 is 16 amino acids long. The germline V gene has CDR1 KGHDR and CDR2 SFDVKD. J lost 0 bases, V lost 1 base, and 2 bases had no gene match. CDR3 in DNA: TGTGCCACCAGTGATTTTCGCGGGAGCTCCTACAATGAGCAGTTCTTC. Amino acid sequence: CATSDFRGSSYNEQFF.

This chain joins TRBV12-3 or TRBV12-4 and TRBJ2-2; D is unresolved. CDR3 size: 12 residues. With 4 bases removed from V and 6 bases from J, the gap between germline ends came to 6 bases. The CDR3 sequence: CASSSGSGELFF. For the CDR3, the DNA is TGTGCCAGCAGTTCCGGGTCCGGGGAGCTGTTTTTT.

The chain carries TRBV2 and TRBJ1-1, with D uncertain. This CDR3 comprises 13 residues. Trimming removed 6 bases at V and 5 bases at J, with 13 bases between. CDR1 is SNHLY, CDR2 FYNNEI, per germline. In DNA, the CDR3 is TGTGCCAGCAGGGAAACCGGGGTGACTGAAGCTTTCTTT. Amino acid sequence: CASRETGVTEAFF.

The chain combines TRBV4-1 with TRBJ2-3, with D perhaps matching TRBD1 or TRBD2 (5 bases each). Germline assignment: CDR1 MGHRA and CDR2 YSYEKL. The CDR3 is made up of 15 amino acids. Trimming pared 6 bases from V and 0 bases from J, leaving 13 bases between. As DNA, the CDR3 is TGCGCCAGCAGGCCCGCCGGGGCCAGCACAGATACGCAGTATTTT. This gives the protein CASRPAGASTDTQYF.

The V call is TRBV15, the J call TRBJ1-3; 8 nucleotides match TRBD1. The CDR3 consists of 17 residues. V lost 5 bases and J lost 1; bases outside the gene matches: 10. Per the germline V gene, CDR1 is LNHNV and CDR2 is YYDKDF (reference sequence). The CDR3 loop reads CATSARRTGSSGNTIYF. As DNA, the CDR3 is TGTGCCACCAGCGCCCGGCGGACAGGGTCATCTGGAAACACCATATATTTT. The full variable domain, rest sourced from reference TRBV15 and TRBJ1-3, is DAMVIQNPRYQVTQFGKPVTLSCSQTLNHNVMYWYQQKSSQAPKLLFHYYDKDFNNEADTPDNFQSRRPNTSFCFLDIRSPGLGDTAMYLCATSARRTGSSGNTIYFGEGSWLTVV.

The chain carries TRBV29-1 and TRBJ1-1; perhaps TRBD1 as D (6 bases). Germline lookup yields CDR1 SQVTM and CDR2 ANQGSEA. This CDR3 has 12 amino acids. V was clipped by 3 bases and J by 5 bases, with 10 bases between them. The CDR3 DNA reads TGCAGCGTTGAGACCAGGGGAACTGAAGCTTTCTTT. Translated: CSVETRGTEAFF.